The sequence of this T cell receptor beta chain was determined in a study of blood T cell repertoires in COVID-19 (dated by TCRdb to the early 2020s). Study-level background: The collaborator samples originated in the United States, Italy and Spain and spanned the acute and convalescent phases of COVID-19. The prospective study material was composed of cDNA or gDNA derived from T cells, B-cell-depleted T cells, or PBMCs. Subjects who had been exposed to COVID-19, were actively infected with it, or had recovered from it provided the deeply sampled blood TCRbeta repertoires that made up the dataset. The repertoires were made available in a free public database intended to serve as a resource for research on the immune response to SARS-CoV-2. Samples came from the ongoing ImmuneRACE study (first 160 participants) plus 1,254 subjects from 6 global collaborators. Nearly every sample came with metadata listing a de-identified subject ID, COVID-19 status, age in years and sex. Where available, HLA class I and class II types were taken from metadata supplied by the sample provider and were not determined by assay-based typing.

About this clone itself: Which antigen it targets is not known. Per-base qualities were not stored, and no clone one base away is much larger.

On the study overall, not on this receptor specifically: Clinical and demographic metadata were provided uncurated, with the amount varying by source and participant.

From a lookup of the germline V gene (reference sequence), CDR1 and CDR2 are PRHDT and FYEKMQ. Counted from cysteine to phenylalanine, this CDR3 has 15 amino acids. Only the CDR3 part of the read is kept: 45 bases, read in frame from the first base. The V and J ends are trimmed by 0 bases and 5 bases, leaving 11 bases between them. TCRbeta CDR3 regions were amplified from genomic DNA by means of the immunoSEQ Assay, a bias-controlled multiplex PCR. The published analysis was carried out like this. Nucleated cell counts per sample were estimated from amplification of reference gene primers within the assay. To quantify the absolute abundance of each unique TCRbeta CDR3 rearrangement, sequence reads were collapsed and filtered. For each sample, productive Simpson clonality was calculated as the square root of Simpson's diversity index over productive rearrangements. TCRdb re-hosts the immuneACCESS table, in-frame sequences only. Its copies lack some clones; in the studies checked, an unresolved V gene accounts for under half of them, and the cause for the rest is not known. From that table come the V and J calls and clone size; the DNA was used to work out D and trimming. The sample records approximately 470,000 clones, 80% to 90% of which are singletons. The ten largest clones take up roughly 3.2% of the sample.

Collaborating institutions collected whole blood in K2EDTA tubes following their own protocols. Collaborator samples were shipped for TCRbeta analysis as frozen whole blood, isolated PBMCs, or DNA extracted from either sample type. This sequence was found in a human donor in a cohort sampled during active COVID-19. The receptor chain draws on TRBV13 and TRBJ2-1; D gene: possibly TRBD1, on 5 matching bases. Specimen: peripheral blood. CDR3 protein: CASSLGRGPHNEQFF. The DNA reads TGTGCCAGCAGCTTAGGAAGGGGCCCACACAATGAGCAGTTCTTC.